Each of the 24 T cell receptor beta chains below was sequenced from the same sample in a study of patients and donors after allogeneic stem cell transplantation. TCRdb itself ran the RT-PCR reads through MiXCR, one entry per CDR3 protein. The data hold some 230,000 distinct CDR3 sequences, with 12% to 15% observed a single time. Sequenced input: blood, either unsorted or a sorted T cell fraction (not recorded which). Receptor source: a human donor who was either an allogeneic HSCT recipient or a stem cell or donor lymphocyte infusion donor (not recorded which). It is not recorded whose cells these are; they may come from a transplant donor.

This chain joins TRBV5-5 and TRBJ1-4; a possible D gene is TRBD1 (6 bases). V lost 2 bases, J lost 5 bases, and 7 bases lay in between. CDR3 length: 13 amino acids. Germline V gene lookup returns CDR1 SGHKS and CDR2 YYEKEE (reference sequence). DNA of the CDR3: TGTGCCAGCAGCTTCCAGGGGAATGAAAAACTGTTTTTT. Its translation is CASSFQGNEKLFF.

This clonotype was recorded at least ten times. The gene calls are TRBV2 and TRBJ2-3; 8 bases align to TRBD2. Losses at the gene ends were 1 base for V and 3 bases for J; bases not matched to a gene: 3. CDR3 length: 15 amino acids. CDR1 and CDR2 from the germline V gene are SNHLY and FYNNEI. This chain's CDR3 is CASSEGLAQTDTQYF. CDR3 bases: TGTGCCAGCAGTGAAGGACTAGCGCAAACAGATACGCAGTATTTT.

This clonotype was found a few times. The chain links TRBV7-8 to TRBJ1-2; 9 nucleotides match TRBD1. The CDR3 is 15 residues long. The germline CDR1 and CDR2 sequences are SGHVS and FQNEAQ. V was pared by 5 bases and J by 8 bases, with 12 bases of the junction left unmatched. CDR3 nucleotides: TGTGCCAGCAGCCCACCGGACAGGGGACGAGTCGGCTACACCTTC. It is translated as CASSPPDRGRVGYTF.

This clonotype was recorded many times. V gene TRBV3-1 combines with J gene TRBJ2-1; D uncertain. Trimming took 1 base from V and 5 from J, leaving 3 bases between them. Germline V gene sequence: CDR1 LGHDT, CDR2 YNNKEL (reference sequence). The length of the CDR3 is 12 residues. This CDR3 reads CASSQANNEQFF. CDR3 DNA sequence: TGTGCCAGCAGCCAAGCTAACAATGAGCAGTTCTTC.

This clonotype turned up a few times. The chain uses TRBV29-1 and TRBJ2-7; 8 bases align to TRBD1. J gave up 3 bases and V 0 bases, and 7 bases lay outside the gene matches. Germline V CDR1 and CDR2: SQVTM, ANQGSEA. The CDR3 is 15 residues long. The CDR3 loop reads CSVEDPDRVSYEQYF. For the CDR3, the DNA is TGCAGCGTTGAAGATCCGGACAGGGTGAGCTACGAGCAGTACTTC.

This clonotype occurred a few times. This chain uses TRBV27 with TRBJ1-1; no firm D call. In germline, CDR1 is MNHEY, CDR2 SMNVEV (reference sequence). CDR3 size: 13 residues. Deletions cut 5 bases from V and 3 bases from J, with 10 bases between. The chain's CDR3 is CASSILSYTEAFF. CDR3 coding DNA: TGTGCCAGCAGTATCCTGTCGTACACTGAAGCTTTCTTT.

This clonotype was seen at least ten times. The chain uses TRBV12-3 or TRBV12-4 and TRBJ1-5, with TRBD1 matching over 10 bases. This CDR3 is built from 14 residues. Trimming removed 7 bases from V and 6 bases from J; junction bases left unmatched: 6. CDR3 DNA: TGTGCCAGCATTCGGACAGGGGGAGGTCAGCCCCAGCATTTT. Translated, it gives CASIRTGGGQPQHF.

The rearrangement links TRBV5-1 to TRBJ2-7; D is unresolved. With 5 bases removed from V and 3 bases from J, the gap between germline ends came to 15 bases. Germline lookup yields CDR1 SGHRS and CDR2 YFSETQ. CDR3 size: 14 residues. The CDR3 spells CASRPNVGNYEQYF. For the CDR3, the DNA is TGCGCCAGCAGGCCTAACGTGGGGAACTACGAGCAGTACTTC.

To note about this clonotype: A much larger clonotype is one base distant, so this may be a read error. V usage is TRBV27 and J usage is TRBJ1-1, with D possibly matching TRBD1 (5 bases). The length of the CDR3 is 14 residues. V was trimmed by 2 bases and J by 1 base, leaving 8 bases between them. Germline CDR1 MNHEY, CDR2 SMNVEV (reference sequence). The CDR3: CASSLPGTNTEAFF. Written as DNA, the CDR3 is TGTGCCAGCAGTTTACCGGGGACGAACACTGAAGCTTTCTTT.

The rearrangement uses TRBV7-2 and TRBJ1-2; 7 nucleotides agree with TRBD1. The CDR3 length is 14 residues. Germline CDR1 and CDR2: SGHTA and FQGNSA. V trimming: 4 bases; J trimming: 2 bases; junction bases outside the gene matches: 4. CDR3: CASSYSTGNYGYTF. Written as DNA, the CDR3 is TGTGCCAGCAGCTACTCGACAGGGAACTATGGCTACACCTTC. Together with reference TRBV7-2 and TRBJ1-2, the CDR3 gives the full variable domain: GAGVSQSPSNKVTEKGKDVELRCDPISGHTALYWYRQSLGQGLEFLIYFQGNSAPDKSGLPSDRFSAERTGGSVSTLTIQRTQQEDSAVYLCASSYSTGNYGYTFGSGTRLTVV.

This chain connects TRBV7-9 to TRBJ2-1; 7 nucleotides match TRBD2. The CDR3 is made up of 15 amino acids. CDR1 is SEHNR, CDR2 FQNEAQ, per germline (reference sequence). V was clipped by 4 bases and J by 6 bases; unmatched bases: 9. The DNA for the CDR3 is TGTGCCAGCAGCTCTGGACTAGAATGGGGCAATGAGCAGTTCTTC. Translating it yields CASSSGLEWGNEQFF.

This clonotype appeared many times. V and J are TRBV12-3 or TRBV12-4 and TRBJ1-2; D uncertain. V was clipped by 1 base and J by 4 bases, with 1 base between them. This CDR3 region has 11 residues. CDR3 nucleotides: TGTGCCAGCAGTTTAGGCTATGGCTACACCTTC. The encoded protein is CASSLGYGYTF.

This clonotype was counted ten times or more. The chain combines TRBV9 with TRBJ2-1, with 15 nucleotides matching TRBD2. Germline CDR1 is SGDLS and CDR2 is YYNGEE. V gave up 4 bases and J gave up 1 base; unmatched junction bases: 6. The CDR3 extends over 18 amino acids. The CDR3 here is CASSSGTSGRNSYNEQFF. CDR3 bases: TGTGCCAGCAGCTCCGGGACTAGCGGGAGGAATTCCTACAATGAGCAGTTCTTC.

The chain employs TRBV18 and TRBJ1-6; D gene uncertain. Trimming cost V 3 bases and J 7 bases, with 13 bases left between them. The length of the CDR3 is 15 residues. The germline CDR1 and CDR2 sequences are KGHSH and LQKENI. CDR3 in amino acids: CASSPNDGLNSPLHF. CDR3 coding DNA: TGTGCCAGCTCACCCAATGACGGACTGAATTCACCCCTCCACTTT. Filled out from reference TRBV18 and TRBJ1-6, the complete variable domain reads NAGVMQNPRHLVRRRGQEARLRCSPMKGHSHVYWYRQLPEEGLKFMVYLQKENIIDESGMPKERFSAEFPKEGPSILRIQQVVRGDSAAYFCASSPNDGLNSPLHFGNGTRLTVT.

This clonotype was counted ten times or more. V gene TRBV7-2 combines with J gene TRBJ2-1; 7 nucleotides align to TRBD2. Germline CDR1 reads SGHTA; CDR2 reads FQGNSA. The CDR3 is 15 amino acids. With 5 bases clipped from V and 0 bases from J, the junction kept 4 bases outside the gene matches. The CDR3 loop is CASSPRTSSYNEQFF. The CDR3 nucleotides are TGTGCCAGCAGCCCCCGGACTAGCTCCTACAATGAGCAGTTCTTC.

This chain joins TRBV9 and TRBJ1-2; D unresolved. The germline V and J ends were trimmed by 4 bases and 3 bases, with 13 bases remaining between them. CDR3 size: 14 residues. The germline V gene has CDR1 SGDLS and CDR2 YYNGEE. CDR3 bases: TGTGCCAGCAGCCCCCGGCCCCTTGACTATGGCTACACCTTC. Encoded protein: CASSPRPLDYGYTF.

V is TRBV10-3 and J is TRBJ2-7, with D unresolved. Germline CDR1 and CDR2: ENHRY and SYGVKD. V lost 4 bases and J lost 2, with 6 bases in between. CDR3 length: 12 amino acids. The CDR3: CAISATPYEQYF. CDR3 in DNA: TGTGCCATCAGTGCGACCCCCTACGAGCAGTACTTC.

This clonotype was observed at least ten times. The chain recombines TRBV7-2 with TRBJ1-6; D remains ambiguous. The CDR3 loop spans 15 amino acids. CDR1 SGHTA and CDR2 FQGNSA come from the germline V gene. V lost 4 bases, J lost 5 bases, and 12 bases lay in between. The CDR3 spells CASSYLTGNNSPLHF. The CDR3 nucleotides read TGTGCCAGCAGCTATCTGACCGGAAATAATTCACCCCTCCACTTT.

The gene calls are TRBV4-1 and TRBJ1-1; D is uncertain. The CDR3 length is 17 residues. Trimming stripped 1 base from V and 5 bases from J, with 20 bases between. CDR1 and CDR2 from the germline V gene are MGHRA and YSYEKL. The CDR3 spells CASSQVLWARKGTEAFF. The DNA for the CDR3 is TGCGCCAGCAGCCAAGTTTTATGGGCTCGGAAAGGTACTGAAGCTTTCTTT.

The table lists this clonotype with many counts. CDR3 sequence reads: CASSEIGGRLAGAHEQYF. In DNA, the CDR3 is TGTGCCAGCAGTGAAATCGGGGGGCGACTAGCGGGAGCCCACGAGCAGTACTTC. The chain carries TRBV2 and TRBJ2-7; 12 bases are shared with TRBD2. Germline values: CDR1 SNHLY, CDR2 FYNNEI. V was pared by 2 bases and J by 5 bases, with 13 bases of the junction left unmatched. The CDR3 has 18 amino acids.

This clonotype has a count of ten or more. The chain is built from TRBV4-1 and TRBJ1-1; D remains ambiguous. The CDR3 covers 12 residues. The germline V and J ends were trimmed by 8 bases and 2 bases, with 9 bases remaining between them. Germline V CDR1 and CDR2: MGHRA, YSYEKL. The DNA of the CDR3 is TGCGCCAGCCGTAACATTAACACTGAAGCTTTCTTT. This gives the protein CASRNINTEAFF.

The rearrangement uses TRBV12-3 or TRBV12-4 and TRBJ2-1, with 10 bases matching TRBD2. The length of the CDR3 is 15 residues. The trim removed 11 bases at V and 1 base at J, leaving 8 bases unmatched. The CDR3 DNA reads as TGTGCCGCCACTAGCGGGATAAAATCCTACAATGAGCAGTTCTTC. This encodes CAATSGIKSYNEQFF.

This clonotype has ten or more counts. The gene calls are TRBV7-9 and TRBJ2-3; D is unclear. Germline V gene data show CDR1 as SEHNR and CDR2 as FQNEAQ (reference sequence). V was shortened by 4 bases and J by 1 base, with 3 bases between the two germline ends. The CDR3 consists of 12 residues. As DNA, the CDR3 is TGTGCCAGCAGCTATCGCACAGATACGCAGTATTTT. Translated, it gives CASSYRTDTQYF.

The chain couples TRBV5-1 to TRBJ1-2; possibly TRBD1 for D (6 bases). Per germline, CDR1 SGHRS and CDR2 YFSETQ. This CDR3 is 17 amino acids long. V lost 0 bases to trimming and J lost 3 bases, with 18 bases between them. Here the CDR3 DNA reads TGCGCCAGCAGCTTGGAAGGACAGCGTGTTGGGGACTATGGCTACACCTTC. Its protein is CASSLEGQRVGDYGYTF. Together with reference TRBV5-1 and TRBJ1-2, the CDR3 gives the full variable domain: KAGVTQTPRYLIKTRGQQVTLSCSPISGHRSVSWYQQTPGQGLQFLFEYFSETQRNKGNFPGRFSGRQFSNSRSEMNVSTLELGDSALYLCASSLEGQRVGDYGYTFGSGTRLTVV.